The T cell receptor (beta chain) under discussion was sequenced for a study of OX40 agonist ivuxolimab in advanced cancers. Some background on the complete study: Ivuxolimab, which targeted the costimulatory receptor OX40 (CD134), was an agonistic, fully human IgG2 monoclonal antibody. Intravenous ivuxolimab was administered to patients every 2 weeks at six dose levels: 0.01, 0.1, 0.3, 1.5, 3 and 10 mg/kg. A male proportion of around 81% and a mean age of approximately 55 years, ranging from 23 to 79, were recorded for the dose-escalation cohort. Of the approximately 54 dose-escalation patients, hepatocellular carcinoma was present in 19, melanoma in around 15, renal cell carcinoma in 9 and head and neck cancer in 9. The paper reports the monotherapy dose-escalation portion (N ≈ 50 patients) of the phase I ivuxolimab trial. Partial responses were achieved by three dose-escalation patients, of whom one had hepatocellular carcinoma and two had cutaneous melanoma. The point of sequencing TCRbeta in the periphery was to test whether ivuxolimab changed TCR sequence diversity and drove clonal T-cell expansion. Patients were allowed to have had prior anti-PD-1, anti-PD-L1 or anti-CTLA-4 therapy, and around 41% of the dose-escalation patients had previously received checkpoint inhibitors.

Trimming at the junction amounts to 0 bases on V and 3 bases on J, and the germline ends lie 6 bases apart. The CDR3 covers 14 residues, taking in both the cysteine and the phenylalanine. The read is trimmed to its CDR3 DNA, 42 bases read in frame from base 1. CDR1 and CDR2 were assigned from the germline V gene as SGHNT and YENEEA. In the case of this clone: No antigen is known for it. No much larger clone is present one base from it, and per-base qualities are unavailable.

What the authors observed across the whole study: The antigen specificity of the peripheral T cells that underwent clonal expansion was not determined. Low levels of normalized T-cell clonal expansion were also seen in some patients who did not respond. In the 0.1-3.0 mg/kg groups, partial responders were among the patients with the lowest normalized peripheral clonal expansion, particularly in CD8+ T cells. After ivuxolimab, CD8+ T cells had more expanded clones than CD4+ T cells on average. At doses of 0.1 to 3.0 mg/kg, clonal expansion of both CD4+ and CD8+ T cells in blood was seen between baseline and week 6.

The trial excluded patients who had a history of autoimmune disease or were on systemic immunosuppression. In every dose cohort, peripheral blood was drawn for TCR sequencing at baseline, cycle 4 day 1, and cycle 7 day 1. Samples came from an open-label, multicenter, first-in-human phase I dose-escalation trial of ivuxolimab. Adults with locally advanced or metastatic head and neck squamous cell, hepatocellular, melanoma or renal cell carcinoma were enrolled in the trial. CD4+ and CD8+ T cells were sorted separately from peripheral blood before TCR sequencing. For sequencing of the TCRbeta CDR3 region, genomic DNA was extracted from the sorted cells. The immunoSEQ Assay was used to sequence the TCRbeta CDR3 regions. Imported from immuneACCESS, the table was reduced by TCRdb to in-frame sequences with V and J called. These copies leave out some clones; in studies compared against another copy, an unresolved V gene accounts for under half, and the cause of the remainder is not known. Across this sample there are roughly 5,900 clones, with 81% seen only once. The biggest ten clones account for roughly an eighth of the sample.

In this chain, TRBV11-3 is recombined with TRBJ2-1, with the D call perhaps TRBD1 or TRBD2, each one matching 5 bases. This specimen was CD4+ or CD8+ T cells sorted from blood, taken in a trial of the OX40 agonist ivuxolimab. The sequence was obtained from an adult with an advanced solid tumor such as melanoma, head and neck, liver or kidney cancer. The DNA sequence is given as TGTGCCAGCAGCTTAGATGGGGGCTACAATGAGCAGTTCTTC. Its translation reads: CASSLDGGYNEQFF.